The TCR beta chain under discussion was sequenced for a study of CD8 T cells in ankylosing spondylitis. Regarding the study as a whole: Ankylosing spondylitis blood appeared to be characterized by a TCR beta motif of fewer than ten highly homologous variants.

TCRdb redid the calling of the 5' RACE reads with MiXCR, one entry per CDR3 protein. The sample has about 840,000 distinct CDR3 sequences; roughly 12% are singletons. This clonotype was recorded a few times. What it binds is not known. Trimming removed 0 bases from V and 0 bases from J, with 11 bases in between. CDR3 length equals 16 residues. CDR1 is LGHNA, CDR2 YSLEER, per germline. The chain has TRBV4-3 and TRBJ2-5; perhaps TRBD2 as D (6 bases). The sequenced sample consisted of blood, either unsorted or a sorted T cell fraction (not recorded which). The TCR was taken from a male donor with ankylosing spondylitis. Written as DNA, the CDR3 is TGCGCCAGCAGCCAAGACGCTAGCGCGTACCAAGAGACCCAGTACTTC. This gives the protein CASSQDASAYQETQYF.